This TCR beta chain emerged from a study of shared clonotypes between healthy human individuals. Study details: Researchers drew samples from two women and three men aged 18 to 49. Notes on the study in general: Though the depth was large, rarefaction showed that sorted-subset sequencing was incomplete.

The protocol was immunoSEQ multiplex PCR, while the TCRdb copy is restricted to in-frame clones and leaves out a portion. The table records under 1 million clones, around 96% of them present only once. Turning to this clone: Its antigen is unidentified.

The naive CD8 subset, CD45RO-negative cells positively selected for CCR7, excluded terminally differentiated effector memory CD45RA+ cells. Donors were healthy HIV-negative adults without recently reported acute infections or vaccinations. The TCR sequence derives from a young man in good health. The sequenced sample was naive CD8+ T cells sorted from blood.

DNA of the CDR3: TGCGCCAGCAGCCCGAAGCGGGAGCCGAACACCGGGGAGCTGTTTTTT. Its protein is CASSPKREPNTGELFF. The chain recombines TRBV5-1 with TRBJ2-2, with TRBD2 matching 8 bases. This CDR3 region has 16 residues. Germline assignment: CDR1 SGHRS and CDR2 YFSETQ. V shed 4 bases and J 0 bases; nucleotides not matched to a gene: 5.